The present TCR beta chain was sequenced within a study of OX40 agonist ivuxolimab in advanced cancers. Produced via immunoSEQ multiplex PCR; TCRdb's table is partial and in-frame only. The table lists around 51,000 clones, approximately 80% of them singletons, with roughly 2% in the top ten. Findings and limits, study-wide: Clonal expansion was seen in CD4+ and CD8+ blood T cells by week 6 at 0.1 to 3.0 mg/kg. CD8+ T cells (on average) carried more expanded clones than CD4+ T cells.

Concerning this clone: Its antigen is not known.

The sequence was obtained from an adult with an advanced solid tumor such as melanoma, head and neck, liver or kidney cancer. The sequenced sample was CD4+ or CD8+ T cells sorted from blood, obtained in a trial of the OX40 agonist ivuxolimab.

The CDR3, as DNA: TGCGCCAGCAGCCTAAATTGGCCAGCCGCAGATACGCAGTATTTT. Translation: CASSLNWPAADTQYF. The V and J genes are TRBV4-1 and TRBJ2-3; no clear D. The ends were cut back, 4 bases at V and 4 bases at J, with 15 bases in the middle. This CDR3 has 15 residues. Germline V gives CDR1 MGHRA, CDR2 YSYEKL.